The entry that follows covers one T cell receptor (beta chain) sequence. Its antigen remains unidentified. These data are taken from a study of OX40 agonist ivuxolimab in advanced cancers. Study observations and caveats: Average numbers of expanded clones were greater in CD8+ T cells than in CD4+. At 0.1 to 3.0 mg/kg and by week 6, clonal expansion occurred in CD4+ and CD8+ blood T cells. The investigators did not determine what antigen specificity the expanded peripheral T cells had.

Repertoires were generated with immunoSEQ multiplex PCR, while TCRdb's copy carries only in-frame clones and drops some. The sample lists 100,000 or so clones; approximately 91% were seen once. CDR3 length equals 16 residues. Germline V gene data show CDR1 as MNHEY and CDR2 as SVGAGI. V trimming: 2 bases; J trimming: 9 bases; junction bases outside the gene matches: 9. The receptor comes from an adult with an advanced solid tumor such as melanoma, head and neck, liver or kidney cancer. The input for sequencing was CD4+ or CD8+ T cells sorted from blood, taken in a trial of the OX40 agonist ivuxolimab. The V and J genes are TRBV6-5 and TRBJ2-1; 11 bases are a match to TRBD2. The CDR3 sequence is CASSYRLAGGGGEQFF. For the CDR3, the DNA is TGTGCCAGCAGTTACCGGCTAGCGGGAGGTGGGGGTGAGCAGTTCTTC.